This T cell receptor (beta chain) was obtained from a study of T and B cells in COVID-19 patients. Study-wide background: COVID-19 patients gave peripheral blood either during active infection or after recovery. Study results and caveats: There were 2,000 to 3,000 TCR clusters exclusive to the recovered cohort, some 31 with low generation probability.

About this clonotype itself: No antigen is known for it.

The V end lost 6 bases, the J end lost 1 base, and 6 bases lay between the germline ends. There are 12 residues in the CDR3. Germline V CDR1 and CDR2: KGHSH, LQKENI. BIOMED2 TRB-A/B primer pools were used in multiplex TRB PCR. TCRdb redid the calling of the multiplex PCR reads with MiXCR, one entry per CDR3 protein. The table has approximately 18,000 distinct CDR3 sequences, under 30% seen once. Each TRB amplification used roughly 230-550 ng of genomic DNA from blood. The sequence was collected from a human donor who had recovered from COVID-19. The material sequenced was blood. The gene calls are TRBV18 and TRBJ1-1; D uncertain. The CDR3 loop reads CASSGGNTEAFF. In nucleotides, the CDR3 is TGTGCCAGCTCGGGAGGGAACACTGAAGCTTTCTTT. The variable domain in full, completed from reference TRBV18 and TRBJ1-1, reads NAGVMQNPRHLVRRRGQEARLRCSPMKGHSHVYWYRQLPEEGLKFMVYLQKENIIDESGMPKERFSAEFPKEGPSILRIQQVVRGDSAAYFCASSGGNTEAFFGQGTRLTVV.